The entry that follows covers one T cell receptor beta chain sequence. A read error may be the cause here, since a much bigger clone is one base away. TCRdb independently ran MiXCR on the RT-PCR reads; one entry per CDR3 protein. The sample holds around 700,000 distinct CDR3 sequences, approximately 15% seen once. V shed 8 bases and J 3 bases; nucleotides not matched to a gene: 9. Per the germline V gene, CDR1 is KGHSH and CDR2 is LQKENI. CDR3 length equals 14 residues. Specimen: memory CD4+ T cells from blood. The rearrangement joins TRBV18 to TRBJ1-1; 7 nucleotides agree with TRBD1. The sequence came from a female donor in good health, serving as a healthy control. CDR3: CASSPRQGDTEAFF. Here the CDR3 DNA reads TGTGCCAGCAGCCCCCGACAGGGAGACACTGAAGCTTTCTTT.